The rows below give T cell receptor beta chains drawn from one sample of a study of T cell responses to AZD1222 COVID-19 vaccine. Sequencing was performed with immunoSEQ multiplex PCR; in TCRdb, only in-frame clones are kept and a portion is missing. Here the sample spans 85,000 to 130,000 clones, 90% being singletons. This sample comprised peripheral blood, obtained 28 days after the second AZD1222 dose. The source of these receptors is an adult who received the AZD1222 COVID-19 vaccine. The CDR3 runs from the conserved cysteine through the conserved F or W. The order of the fields is J gene, D gene, V gene, clone size, CDR3 DNA, CDR3 protein. The D gene is left open where the match is weak. Only some rows state a clone size, as once, few, many or a class for expanded clones.

j_call: TRBJ1-4; d_call: .; v_call: TRBV28; clone_size: .; cdr3_nt: TGTGCCAGCAGCTATAATGAAAAACTGTTTTTT; cdr3_aa: CASSYNEKLFF
j_call: TRBJ2-7; d_call: TRBD2; v_call: TRBV6-5; clone_size: .; cdr3_nt: TGTGCCAGCAGTTTAACCCGGGACGCGGGAGCCTACGAGCAGTACTTC; cdr3_aa: CASSLTRDAGAYEQYF
j_call: TRBJ1-2; d_call: .; v_call: TRBV18; clone_size: .; cdr3_nt: TGTGCCAGCTCACCACCGACGCGTGGCTACACCTTC; cdr3_aa: CASSPPTRGYTF
j_call: TRBJ1-1; d_call: TRBD1; v_call: TRBV4-3; clone_size: .; cdr3_nt: TGCGCCAGCAGCCAAGTGGCAGGGGGCGCAAGCACTGAAGCTTTCTTT; cdr3_aa: CASSQVAGGASTEAFF
j_call: TRBJ1-5; d_call: .; v_call: TRBV10-3; clone_size: once; cdr3_nt: TGTGCCATCAGTGACCGACAGGTGAATCAGCCCCAGCATTTT; cdr3_aa: CAISDRQVNQPQHF
j_call: TRBJ1-1; d_call: .; v_call: TRBV19; clone_size: .; cdr3_nt: TGTGCCAGTAGATCCCCGGACTTCAGGGGTCCTGAAGCTTTCTTT; cdr3_aa: CASRSPDFRGPEAFF
j_call: TRBJ1-5; d_call: TRBD1; v_call: TRBV19; clone_size: .; cdr3_nt: TGTGCCAGCCAAATTGAGGCTCGGGCAGGGGGTATCAATCAGCCCCAGCATTTT; cdr3_aa: CASQIEARAGGINQPQHF
j_call: TRBJ1-2; d_call: .; v_call: TRBV13; clone_size: .; cdr3_nt: TGTGCCAGCAGCTTAGCTGGGGTAAGGAACTATGGCTACACCTTC; cdr3_aa: CASSLAGVRNYGYTF
j_call: TRBJ2-7; d_call: .; v_call: TRBV4-1; clone_size: few; cdr3_nt: TGCGCCAGCAGCCAAGGGGCGGCAGGGAGCTCCTACGAGCAGTACTTC; cdr3_aa: CASSQGAAGSSYEQYF
j_call: TRBJ1-2; d_call: .; v_call: TRBV4-1; clone_size: .; cdr3_nt: TGCGCCAGCAGCCAAACCGGCAGGGGTTTCAACTATGGCTACACCTTC; cdr3_aa: CASSQTGRGFNYGYTF
j_call: TRBJ2-3; d_call: TRBD2; v_call: TRBV9; clone_size: .; cdr3_nt: TGTGCCAGCAGCGTAGACCCTAGCGGGGGGGCAATGGATACGCAGTATTTT; cdr3_aa: CASSVDPSGGAMDTQYF
j_call: TRBJ1-1; d_call: .; v_call: TRBV3-1/TRBV3-2; clone_size: .; cdr3_nt: TGTGCCAGCAGCCAACGTCTCAGGGACACTGAAGCTTTCTTT; cdr3_aa: CASSQRLRDTEAFF
j_call: TRBJ2-5; d_call: TRBD2; v_call: TRBV7-2; clone_size: .; cdr3_nt: TGTGCCAGCAGTCCTGCGGGGGGGCGGGAGACCCAGTACTTC; cdr3_aa: CASSPAGGRETQYF
j_call: TRBJ2-5; d_call: TRBD1; v_call: TRBV5-1; clone_size: .; cdr3_nt: TGCGCCAGCTCCGGACAGGGGATGGAGACCCAGTACTTC; cdr3_aa: CASSGQGMETQYF
j_call: TRBJ2-2; d_call: TRBD2; v_call: TRBV18; clone_size: .; cdr3_nt: TGTGCCAGCTCACCAAATCTTGCTATCAGAAGCGGGGTAAGCACCGGGGAGCTGTTTTTT; cdr3_aa: CASSPNLAIRSGVSTGELFF
j_call: TRBJ2-3; d_call: .; v_call: TRBV4-1; clone_size: once; cdr3_nt: TGCGCCAGCAGCCCCCCCAGACCCACAGATACGCAGTATTTT; cdr3_aa: CASSPPRPTDTQYF
j_call: TRBJ1-3; d_call: .; v_call: TRBV24-1; clone_size: .; cdr3_nt: TGTGCCACCAGTGATCCCGTATCCCCAAACACCATATATTTT; cdr3_aa: CATSDPVSPNTIYF
j_call: TRBJ1-6; d_call: TRBD1; v_call: TRBV7-2; clone_size: .; cdr3_nt: TGTGCCAGCAGCTTAAGTCGGACAGGGTCCTATAATTCACCCCTCCACTTT; cdr3_aa: CASSLSRTGSYNSPLHF
j_call: TRBJ2-7; d_call: .; v_call: TRBV11-2; clone_size: .; cdr3_nt: TGTGCCAGCAGCTTAGGAACCTACGAGCAGTACTTC; cdr3_aa: CASSLGTYEQYF
j_call: TRBJ2-5; d_call: .; v_call: TRBV5-6; clone_size: few; cdr3_nt: TGTGCCAGCAGCCGGGGACCTACGTACCAAGAGACCCAGTACTTC; cdr3_aa: CASSRGPTYQETQYF
j_call: TRBJ2-2; d_call: .; v_call: TRBV7-2; clone_size: .; cdr3_nt: TGTGCCAGCAGCTTAAGAACGGGGGTCGCGAACACCGGGGAGCTGTTTTTT; cdr3_aa: CASSLRTGVANTGELFF
j_call: TRBJ2-7; d_call: TRBD1; v_call: TRBV5-6; clone_size: once; cdr3_nt: TGTGCCAGCAGCCCATGGACAGGAACCTACGAGCAGTACTTC; cdr3_aa: CASSPWTGTYEQYF
j_call: TRBJ1-1; d_call: .; v_call: TRBV4-1; clone_size: once; cdr3_nt: TGCGCCAGCAGCCAAGGAACAGAGAACACTGAAGCTTTCTTT; cdr3_aa: CASSQGTENTEAFF
j_call: TRBJ2-3; d_call: TRBD1; v_call: TRBV5-4; clone_size: .; cdr3_nt: TGTGCCAGCAGGCAATGGACAGGGAGCACAGATACGCAGTATTTT; cdr3_aa: CASRQWTGSTDTQYF
j_call: TRBJ2-3; d_call: .; v_call: TRBV3-1/TRBV3-2; clone_size: .; cdr3_nt: TGTGCCAGATGGACAAGCCGCACAGATACGCAGTATTTT; cdr3_aa: CARWTSRTDTQYF
j_call: TRBJ1-2; d_call: TRBD1; v_call: TRBV18; clone_size: .; cdr3_nt: TGTGCCAGCTCACCACCGGGACAGACTTATGGCTACACCTTC; cdr3_aa: CASSPPGQTYGYTF
j_call: TRBJ1-2; d_call: TRBD1; v_call: TRBV18; clone_size: .; cdr3_nt: TGTGCCAGCTCACCAACTAGGACAGGGTCGGACTATGGCTACACCTTC; cdr3_aa: CASSPTRTGSDYGYTF
j_call: TRBJ1-5; d_call: TRBD1; v_call: TRBV25-1; clone_size: .; cdr3_nt: TGTGCCAGCAGAGAGACAGGGAACAATCAGCCCCAGCATTTT; cdr3_aa: CASRETGNNQPQHF
j_call: TRBJ1-2; d_call: TRBD1; v_call: TRBV19; clone_size: many; cdr3_nt: TGTGCCAGTAGTCTCGGGACAGCTATTTCCTATGGCTACACCTTC; cdr3_aa: CASSLGTAISYGYTF
j_call: TRBJ2-7; d_call: .; v_call: TRBV19; clone_size: .; cdr3_nt: TGTGCCAGTAGTACAGCCGGCTACGAGCAGTACTTC; cdr3_aa: CASSTAGYEQYF
j_call: TRBJ2-1; d_call: TRBD2; v_call: TRBV7-8; clone_size: once; cdr3_nt: TGTGCCAGCAGCTTAAATTTGAAGAGGGCGGGGGTAAGCTCCTACAATGAGCAGTTCTTC; cdr3_aa: CASSLNLKRAGVSSYNEQFF
j_call: TRBJ1-2; d_call: .; v_call: TRBV25-1; clone_size: .; cdr3_nt: TGTGCCAGCCTAGCGCAGCCCTATGGCTACACCTTC; cdr3_aa: CASLAQPYGYTF
j_call: TRBJ2-7; d_call: TRBD2; v_call: TRBV3-1/TRBV3-2; clone_size: .; cdr3_nt: TGTGCCAGCAGCCCTACCAGCGGGGGGGTAGGGCAGTACTTC; cdr3_aa: CASSPTSGGVGQYF
j_call: TRBJ2-3; d_call: TRBD1; v_call: TRBV6-5; clone_size: .; cdr3_nt: TGTGCCAGCAGTTCGACAGGGGTAAGGTCGGATACGCAGTATTTT; cdr3_aa: CASSSTGVRSDTQYF
j_call: TRBJ2-3; d_call: .; v_call: TRBV4-3; clone_size: .; cdr3_nt: TGCGCCAGCAGCCCCGGACCCGTCCCGAATCCAGATACGCAGTATTTT; cdr3_aa: CASSPGPVPNPDTQYF
j_call: TRBJ1-2; d_call: .; v_call: TRBV4-3; clone_size: .; cdr3_nt: TGCGCCAGCAGCCAAACAGCCCCACGGTATGGCTACACCTTC; cdr3_aa: CASSQTAPRYGYTF
j_call: TRBJ1-6; d_call: .; v_call: TRBV6-5; clone_size: .; cdr3_nt: TGTGCCAGCAGGTACTCCGTGGCTCAGGATTCACCCCTCCACTTT; cdr3_aa: CASRYSVAQDSPLHF